The 20 T cell receptor beta chains below all came from one sample that was sequenced in a study of somatic mutations in cytotoxic T cells in rheumatoid arthritis. Some clones are missing from TCRdb's copy, which holds only in-frame ones; the method was immunoSEQ multiplex PCR. This sample has 20,000 or so clones; about 85% occur once, and the top ten carry around 7%. The sample was CD8+ T cells sorted from blood. The receptors shown here come from a woman between 40 and 50 years old with rheumatoid arthritis.

The rearrangement uses TRBV7-6 and TRBJ2-7; D uncertain. Germline-derived CDR1 and CDR2 are SGHVS and FNYEAQ. The CDR3 has 14 residues. The V end was cut by 0 bases, the J end by 1 base, with 7 bases between. The CDR3, as DNA: TGTGCCAGCAGCTTAGCGACCGGGTCCTACGAGCAGTACTTC. Translating it yields CASSLATGSYEQYF.

In its sample, this clone was seen a few times. The chain has TRBV9 and TRBJ2-1, with 8 nucleotides matching TRBD2. J was trimmed by 5 bases and V by 0 bases; bases with no gene match: 7. This CDR3 has 16 residues. Germline V gene lookup returns CDR1 SGDLS and CDR2 YYNGEE. CDR3 in DNA: TGTGCCAGCAGCGTAGATGGTAGCGGGATCAACAATGAGCAGTTCTTC. Translated: CASSVDGSGINNEQFF. Using reference TRBV9 and TRBJ2-1 for the parts outside the CDR3, the full variable domain is DSGVTQTPKHLITATGQRVTLRCSPRSGDLSVYWYQQSLDQGLQFLIQYYNGEERAKGNILERFSAQQFPDLHSELNLSSLELGDSALYFCASSVDGSGINNEQFFGPGTRLTVL.

The chain carries TRBV5-1 and TRBJ1-6; 9 positions agree with TRBD1. V was clipped by 0 bases and J by 9 bases; unmatched bases: 4. The CDR3 covers 15 residues. The germline V gene encodes CDR1 SGHRS and CDR2 YFSETQ. The chain's CDR3 is CASSLETGGGSPLHF. The CDR3 DNA sequence: TGCGCCAGCAGCTTGGAAACAGGGGGCGGTTCACCCCTCCACTTT. The variable domain in full, completed from reference TRBV5-1 and TRBJ1-6, reads KAGVTQTPRYLIKTRGQQVTLSCSPISGHRSVSWYQQTPGQGLQFLFEYFSETQRNKGNFPGRFSGRQFSNSRSEMNVSTLELGDSALYLCASSLETGGGSPLHFGNGTRLTVT.

The chain links TRBV7-9 to TRBJ1-1; TRBD1 matches at 9 bases. V lost 5 bases and J lost 5; bases outside the gene matches: 12. The CDR3 is 16 amino acids. The V gene's germline CDR1 is SEHNR and CDR2 FQNEAQ (reference sequence). In DNA form, the CDR3 reads TGTGCCAGCAGCATGCATGAAGGGACAGGGTTTACTGAAGCTTTCTTT. This codes for CASSMHEGTGFTEAFF.

The J gene is TRBJ2-5, the V gene TRBV13, with D maybe TRBD1 (7 bases). Germline CDR1 is PRHDT and CDR2 is FYEKMQ (reference sequence). V was trimmed by 3 bases and J by 2 bases, leaving 19 bases between them. This CDR3 comprises 17 residues. CDR3 sequence reads: CASSFSQGGVTQETQYF. The CDR3 DNA follows: TGTGCCAGCAGCTTTTCCCAGGGGGGCGTAACTCAAGAGACCCAGTACTTC.

This clone was counted between two and nine times. This rearrangement joins TRBV30 to TRBJ1-3; the D is unclear. Trimming left V 5 bases short and J 0 bases short, with 14 bases between. The CDR3 contains 15 residues. CDR1 is GTSNPN, CDR2 SVGIG, per germline (reference sequence). The CDR3 DNA follows: TGTGCCTGGGGCTCGGGTTATAGCTCTGGAAACACCATATATTTT. This encodes CAWGSGYSSGNTIYF.

The rearrangement links TRBV2 to TRBJ2-5; 12 positions agree with TRBD2. The junction had 5 bases not matched to a gene; V was cut back by 3 bases and J by 3 bases. This CDR3 region has 16 residues. Germline CDR1 reads SNHLY; CDR2 reads FYNNEI. The CDR3 here is CASSDGTSGLEETQYF. The CDR3 nucleotides are TGTGCCAGCAGTGATGGGACTAGCGGGCTAGAAGAGACCCAGTACTTC.

This chain uses TRBV5-1 with TRBJ1-4; the match to TRBD1 covers 10 bases. The junction had 5 bases not matched to a gene; V was cut back by 0 bases and J by 6 bases. In germline, CDR1 is SGHRS, CDR2 YFSETQ. This CDR3 is 16 amino acids long. The CDR3 DNA reads TGCGCCAGCAGCTTGGCCTGGGACAGGGGTGATGAAAAACTGTTTTTT. It translates to CASSLAWDRGDEKLFF.

In this sample, this clone turned up a few times. The rearrangement links TRBV4-1 to TRBJ1-2, with TRBD1 matching 8 bases. CDR1 is MGHRA and CDR2 is YSYEKL in the germline V gene. The CDR3 has 16 amino acids. The junction had 3 bases not matched to a gene; V was cut back by 0 bases and J by 0 bases. The chain's CDR3 is CASSQEIQGANYGYTF. The DNA for the CDR3 is TGCGCCAGCAGCCAAGAAATACAGGGGGCTAACTATGGCTACACCTTC.

The J gene is TRBJ2-4, the V gene TRBV27; 8 bases line up with TRBD1. CDR1 and CDR2 from the germline V gene are MNHEY and SMNVEV (reference sequence). The CDR3 has 13 amino acids. Trimming cost V 5 bases and J 7 bases; bases outside gene matches: 4. The CDR3 sequence is CASSPRQGNIQYF. The CDR3 DNA is TGTGCCAGCAGTCCCCGACAGGGGAACATTCAGTACTTC.

This chain joins TRBV2 and TRBJ2-1, with TRBD2 identical over 10 bases. The germline CDR1 and CDR2 sequences are SNHLY and FYNNEI. The V segment lost 6 bases and the J segment 5 bases; nucleotides outside the gene matches: 7. CDR3 size: 15 residues. The CDR3 coding sequence is TGTGCCAGCAGCGGAACTAGCGGGGCCCACAATGAGCAGTTCTTC. This translates into CASSGTSGAHNEQFF.

V gene TRBV9 combines with J gene TRBJ2-5; TRBD2 matches at 10 bases. The DNA end is a closer match to TRBJ2-7, so the J assignment may be wrong. Looked up from germline, CDR1 is SGDLS and CDR2 is YYNGEE. There are 15 residues in the CDR3. The CDR3 DNA follows: TGTGCCAGCAGCCCGAGCGGGGGGGTCCCCTACGAGCAGTACTTC. Translating it yields CASSPSGGVPYEQYF.

The table lists this clone with a count of one. The genes are TRBV6-5 and TRBJ1-2; D call uncertain. The germline CDR1 and CDR2 sequences are MNHEY and SVGAGI. CDR3 length equals 12 residues. Trimming pared 6 bases from V and 8 bases from J, leaving 13 bases between. The DNA for the CDR3 is TGTGCCAGCAGAACGACGCGAGGAGGCTACACCTTC. Protein: CASRTTRGGYTF.

The CDR3 DNA follows: TGTGCCAGCAGTGAGGGGGCGGGTTGGAATACGCAGTATTTT. Amino acid sequence: CASSEGAGWNTQYF. The chain employs TRBV2 and TRBJ2-3; tentatively, D is TRBD1 (6 bases). The V gene's germline CDR1 is SNHLY and CDR2 FYNNEI. Between the trimmed V and J ends, which lost 3 bases and 7 bases, there was a span of 14 bases. The CDR3 length is 14 residues. The variable domain in full, completed from reference TRBV2 and TRBJ2-3, reads EPEVTQTPSHQVTQMGQEVILRCVPISNHLYFYWYRQILGQKVEFLVSFYNNEISEKSEIFDDQFSVERPDGSNFTLKIRSTKLEDSAMYFCASSEGAGWNTQYFGPGTRLTVL.

In its sample, this clone was seen a few times. The V gene is TRBV28, the J gene TRBJ2-7, with D uncertain. Germline lookup yields CDR1 MDHEN and CDR2 SYDVKM. The CDR3 totals 13 residues. V lost 2 bases and J 2 bases, leaving 7 bases between the germline ends. CDR3 DNA sequence: TGTGCCAGCAGTTTAGGTCTAACCTACGAGCAGTACTTC. Protein sequence: CASSLGLTYEQYF. The full variable domain, rest sourced from reference TRBV28 and TRBJ2-7, is DVKVTQSSRYLVKRTGEKVFLECVQDMDHENMFWYRQDPGLGLRLIYFSYDVKMKEKGDIPEGYSVSREKKERFSLILESASTNQTSMYLCASSLGLTYEQYFGPGTRLTVT.

This clone appeared a single time. The chain employs TRBV5-6 and TRBJ1-2, with 7 nucleotides matching TRBD1. Per germline, CDR1 SGHDT and CDR2 YYEEEE. Unmatched junction bases numbered 12, after V lost 3 bases and J lost 4 bases. This CDR3 spans 16 amino acids. DNA for the CDR3: TGTGCCAGCAGCTCCAGTCACCGGACAGGAGGCTATGGCTACACCTTC. Its protein product is CASSSSHRTGGYGYTF.

This clone was found once. The DNA for the CDR3 is TGTGCCAGCAGTTCGGGGACAGGGAAATACGAGCAGTACTTC. Residues: CASSSGTGKYEQYF. The chain uses TRBV27 and TRBJ2-7; 9 bases align to TRBD1. Germline assignment: CDR1 MNHEY and CDR2 SMNVEV (reference sequence). This CDR3 is 14 amino acids long. Losses at the gene ends were 4 bases for V and 4 bases for J; bases not matched to a gene: 5.

The chain combines TRBV27 with TRBJ1-1; D may be TRBD1 (5 bases). V lost 8 bases, J lost 0 bases, and 7 bases lay in between. Germline values: CDR1 MNHEY, CDR2 SMNVEV (reference sequence). The length of the CDR3 is 12 residues. In DNA, the CDR3 is TGTGCCAGCGGACACATGAACACTGAAGCTTTCTTT. Translation: CASGHMNTEAFF.

V and J are TRBV2 and TRBJ2-5, with 8 bases matching TRBD2. Unmatched junction bases numbered 12, after V lost 7 bases and J lost 2 bases. Germline assignment: CDR1 SNHLY and CDR2 FYNNEI. The CDR3 has 16 residues. The CDR3 DNA reads TGTGCCAGCACGGCAGTAGCGGGACGCGTTCAAGAGACCCAGTACTTC. It is translated as CASTAVAGRVQETQYF.

The rearrangement uses TRBV13 and TRBJ2-7; D not resolved. Trimming stripped 8 bases from V and 3 bases from J, with 14 bases between. The CDR3 contains 13 residues. Germline CDR1 is PRHDT and CDR2 is FYEKMQ (reference sequence). CDR3 nucleotide sequence: TGTGCCAGCGGTCCAGTGACACTCTACGAGCAGTACTTC. This sequence encodes CASGPVTLYEQYF.